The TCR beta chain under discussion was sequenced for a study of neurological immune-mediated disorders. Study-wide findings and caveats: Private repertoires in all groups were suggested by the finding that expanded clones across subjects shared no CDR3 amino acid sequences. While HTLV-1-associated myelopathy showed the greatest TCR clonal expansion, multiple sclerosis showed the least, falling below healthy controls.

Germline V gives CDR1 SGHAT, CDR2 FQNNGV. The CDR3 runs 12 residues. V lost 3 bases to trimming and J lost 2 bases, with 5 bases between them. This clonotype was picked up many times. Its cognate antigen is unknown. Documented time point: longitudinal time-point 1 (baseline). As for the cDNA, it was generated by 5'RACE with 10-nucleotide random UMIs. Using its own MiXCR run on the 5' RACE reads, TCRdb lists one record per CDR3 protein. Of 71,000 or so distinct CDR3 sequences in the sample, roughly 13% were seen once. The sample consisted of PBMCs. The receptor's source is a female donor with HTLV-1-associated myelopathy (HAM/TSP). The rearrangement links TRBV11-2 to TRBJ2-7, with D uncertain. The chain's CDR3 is CASSFGTYEQYF. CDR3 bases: TGTGCCAGCAGCTTCGGCACCTACGAGCAGTACTTC.